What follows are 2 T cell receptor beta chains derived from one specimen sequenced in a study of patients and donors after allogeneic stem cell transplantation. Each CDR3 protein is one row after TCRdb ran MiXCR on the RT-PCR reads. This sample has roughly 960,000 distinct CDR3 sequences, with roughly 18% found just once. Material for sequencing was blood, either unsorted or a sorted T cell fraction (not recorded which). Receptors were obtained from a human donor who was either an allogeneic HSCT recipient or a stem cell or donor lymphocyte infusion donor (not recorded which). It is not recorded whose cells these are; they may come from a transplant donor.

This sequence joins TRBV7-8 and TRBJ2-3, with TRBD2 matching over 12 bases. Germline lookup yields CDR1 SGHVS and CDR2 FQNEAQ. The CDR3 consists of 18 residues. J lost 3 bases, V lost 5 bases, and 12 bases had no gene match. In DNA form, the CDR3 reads TGTGCCAGCAGCCAAAATATACTAGCGGGAGGACCAACAGATACGCAGTATTTT. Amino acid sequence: CASSQNILAGGPTDTQYF.

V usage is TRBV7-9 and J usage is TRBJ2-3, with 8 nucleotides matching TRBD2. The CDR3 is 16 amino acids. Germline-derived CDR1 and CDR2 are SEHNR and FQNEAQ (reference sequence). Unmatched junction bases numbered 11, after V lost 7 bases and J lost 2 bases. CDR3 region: CASIGTRNYFTDTQYF. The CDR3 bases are TGTGCCAGCATCGGGACTAGGAATTACTTCACAGATACGCAGTATTTT.